The 13 T cell receptor beta chains given below trace back to one sample, sequenced in a study of blood T cells in healthy people across ages. The authors ran a second PCR of 7 to 11 cycles using a sample-barcoded 5' primer and a J-beta primer mix. Using its own MiXCR run on the 5' RACE reads, TCRdb lists one record per CDR3 protein. The data contain about 1,000,000 distinct CDR3 sequences, 40% to 50% of them seen just once; the ten biggest clones take up 15% to 20%. Material for sequencing was blood. The receptors were sampled from a woman aged 55-69 years in good health.

Remarks on this clonotype: At one end, the junction sequence differs from germline, possibly due to a read error. The CDR3 DNA reads TGTACCAGCAGCGTAGCCCCAGGGGCGGGTAAATCCGAGCAGTACTTC. It translates to CTSSVAPGAGKSEQYF. The chain recombines TRBV9 with TRBJ2-7; D possibly corresponds to TRBD1 (6 bases). This CDR3 region has 16 residues. Germline V lookup: CDR1 SGDLS, CDR2 YYNGEE.

This clonotype appeared a few times. In DNA form, the CDR3 reads TGTGCCAGCAGCCCCAACGGGCCGCTTAATGAAAAACTGTTTTTT. Translated: CASSPNGPLNEKLFF. The J gene is TRBJ1-4, the V gene TRBV9; D uncertain. The CDR3 is 15 residues long. The germline gives CDR1 SGDLS, CDR2 YYNGEE. V dropped 4 bases and J dropped 4 bases, with 14 bases sitting between them.

The V gene is TRBV27, the J gene TRBJ2-7; 8 bases are a match to TRBD1. V shed 2 bases, J shed 3 bases, and the junction held 18 bases outside the gene matches. Germline values: CDR1 MNHEY, CDR2 SMNVEV (reference sequence). The CDR3 runs 19 residues. The CDR3 DNA reads TGTGCCAGCAGTTTAACCATTCCAACTCGCGGGACAGGCATCTACGAGCAGTACTTC. Translating it yields CASSLTIPTRGTGIYEQYF.

This clonotype was counted only a few times. The chain carries TRBV11-2 and TRBJ2-7; weak D call: TRBD1 (6 bases). The CDR3 has 15 residues. Germline V gives CDR1 SGHAT, CDR2 FQNNGV. Trimming removed 5 bases at V and 2 bases at J, with 16 bases between. The CDR3 DNA sequence: TGTGCCAGCAGCCCCGGGACATACACAACCTACGAGCAGTACTTC. Amino acid sequence: CASSPGTYTTYEQYF.

This clonotype came up many times. The J gene is TRBJ2-5, the V gene TRBV10-3; no firm D call. The CDR3 runs 14 residues. Germline assignment: CDR1 ENHRY and CDR2 SYGVKD. Trimming took off 7 bases at V and 4 bases at J, with 16 bases between the two ends. Here the CDR3 DNA reads TGTGCCATCAAGGGAACAGCCCCTGGAGAGACCCAGTACTTC. Protein product: CAIKGTAPGETQYF.

This clonotype occurred once. V gene TRBV20-1 combines with J gene TRBJ2-7, with 9 bases matching TRBD1. The CDR3 covers 13 residues. Germline V gene sequence: CDR1 DFQATT, CDR2 SNEGSKA (reference sequence). J was trimmed by 3 bases and V by 6 bases; bases with no gene match: 6. The CDR3: CSASLGQGYEQYF. CDR3 DNA: TGCAGTGCCTCGTTGGGACAGGGCTACGAGCAGTACTTC.

The chain couples TRBV7-9 to TRBJ2-1; D ambiguous. The J call may be incorrect, as the DNA end agrees better with TRBJ2-7. The CDR3 runs 15 residues. Per the germline V gene, CDR1 is SEHNR and CDR2 is FQNEAQ (reference sequence). CDR3 protein: CASSLGTTPYNEQYF. DNA of the CDR3: TGTGCCAGCAGCTTAGGAACAACACCATACAATGAGCAGTACTTC.

This clonotype has only a few counts. The chain recombines TRBV30 with TRBJ1-2, with D tentatively TRBD1 (5 bases). The germline V and J ends were trimmed by 2 bases and 7 bases, with 20 bases remaining between them. The CDR3 has 15 residues. The germline V gene has CDR1 GTSNPN and CDR2 SVGIG (reference sequence). This CDR3 is CAWSFEWDGVGGYTF. The CDR3 DNA is TGTGCCTGGAGTTTCGAATGGGACGGGGTCGGTGGCTACACCTTC. The entire variable domain, with the rest obtained from reference TRBV30 and TRBJ1-2, is as follows: SQTIHQWPATLVQPVGSPLSLECTVEGTSNPNLYWYRQAAGRGLQLLFYSVGIGQISSEVPQNLSASRPQDRQFILSSKKLLLSDSGFYLCAWSFEWDGVGGYTFGSGTRLTVV.

CDR3 in DNA: TGTGCCAGCAGCCGTTCGGGAGGTCTCCCAGAGACCCAGTACTTC. The encoded protein is CASSRSGGLPETQYF. V is TRBV9 and J is TRBJ2-7, with 7 bases fitting TRBD2. The end of the DNA fits TRBJ2-5 better, so the J call may be wrong. Germline CDR1 and CDR2: SGDLS and YYNGEE. The CDR3 covers 15 residues.

The chain has TRBV7-6 and TRBJ2-5; 7 bases are a match to TRBD2. CDR1 SGHVS and CDR2 FNYEAQ come from the germline V gene. CDR3 length: 15 residues. V shed 5 bases and J 11 bases; nucleotides not matched to a gene: 17. As DNA, the CDR3 is TGTGCCAGCAGCGTTGGGACTACGTCCAAGAGATGGCAGTACTTC. This gives the protein CASSVGTTSKRWQYF.

There are a few counts of this clonotype. The rearrangement uses TRBV29-1 and TRBJ1-4, with D tentatively TRBD1 (6 bases). The germline V gene encodes CDR1 SQVTM and CDR2 ANQGSEA. The CDR3 is 13 residues long. V dropped 5 bases and J dropped 5 bases, with 12 bases sitting between them. CDR3 nucleotide sequence: TGCAGCGTTTCCGGGACACCCAATGAAAAACTGTTTTTT. The encoded protein is CSVSGTPNEKLFF.

This clonotype came up a few times. V is TRBV20-1 and J is TRBJ2-7; maybe TRBD1 (5 bases). Germline CDR1 reads DFQATT; CDR2 reads SNEGSKA (reference sequence). The V and J ends lost 5 bases and 4 bases respectively, with 18 bases between them. The CDR3 covers 14 residues. CDR3 amino acids: CSAPSRQRFYEQYF. DNA for the CDR3: TGCAGTGCTCCCTCCCGACAGAGATTTTACGAGCAGTACTTC.

The chain recombines TRBV4-1 with TRBJ2-4; possibly TRBD1 or TRBD2 for D (5 bases each). The CDR3 length is 15 residues. CDR1 is MGHRA, CDR2 YSYEKL, per germline. V was shortened by 1 base and J by 13 bases, with 20 bases between the two germline ends. CDR3 residues: CASSQVPQGEVEQYF. CDR3 bases: TGCGCCAGCAGCCAAGTCCCGCAGGGAGAGGTTGAGCAGTACTTC.